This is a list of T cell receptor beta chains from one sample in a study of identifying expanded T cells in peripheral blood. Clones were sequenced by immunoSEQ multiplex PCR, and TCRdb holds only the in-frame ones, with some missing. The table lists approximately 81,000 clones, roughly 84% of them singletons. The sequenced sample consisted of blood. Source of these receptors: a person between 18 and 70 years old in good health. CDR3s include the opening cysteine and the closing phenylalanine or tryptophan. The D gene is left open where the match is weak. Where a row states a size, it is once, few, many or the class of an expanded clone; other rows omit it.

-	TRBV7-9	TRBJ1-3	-	CASSLWGRTSGNTIYF	TGTGCCAGCAGCTTATGGGGGCGAACCTCTGGAAACACCATATATTTT
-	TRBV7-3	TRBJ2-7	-	CASSFAGSGGYEQYF	TGTGCCAGCAGCTTTGCGGGATCTGGGGGCTACGAGCAGTACTTC
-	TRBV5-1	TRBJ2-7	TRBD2	CASSAGLAGGQDEQYF	TGCGCCAGCAGCGCCGGACTAGCGGGAGGGCAGGACGAGCAGTACTTC
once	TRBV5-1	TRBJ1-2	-	CASNPQPGAEGYTF	TGCGCCAGCAACCCCCAACCCGGGGCCGAGGGCTACACCTTC
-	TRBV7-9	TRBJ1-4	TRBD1	CASSSRQGGLGEKLFF	TGTGCCAGCAGCTCCCGACAGGGCGGTTTGGGTGAAAAACTGTTTTTT
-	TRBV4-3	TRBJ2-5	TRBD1	CASSQDLGQGLGGQETQYF	TGCGCCAGCAGCCAAGACCTAGGACAGGGTTTAGGAGGCCAAGAGACCCAGTACTTC
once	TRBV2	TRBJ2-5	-	CASSSQETQYF	TGTGCCAGCAGTTCCCAAGAGACCCAGTACTTC
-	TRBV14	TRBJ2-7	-	CASSQNYQYEQYF	TGTGCCAGCAGCCAAAACTATCAGTACGAGCAGTACTTC
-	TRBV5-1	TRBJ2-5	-	CASSLGGQETQYF	TGCGCCAGCTCCCTTGGGGGGCAAGAGACCCAGTACTTC
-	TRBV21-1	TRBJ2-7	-	CASSKGDRRLNEQYF	TGTGCCAGCAGCAAAGGGGACCGGCGTCTGAACGAGCAGTACTTC
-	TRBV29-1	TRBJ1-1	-	CSVNQGPTEAFF	TGCAGCGTGAACCAGGGGCCTACTGAAGCTTTCTTT
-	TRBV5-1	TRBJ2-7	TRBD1	CASSFQGQGSYEQYF	TGCGCCAGCAGCTTTCAGGGACAGGGGTCCTACGAGCAGTACTTC
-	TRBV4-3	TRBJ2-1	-	CASSQEVQRAFNEQFF	TGCGCCAGCAGCCAAGAAGTCCAGCGGGCTTTCAATGAGCAGTTCTTC
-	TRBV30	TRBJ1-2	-	CAWGLPQPYGYTF	TGTGCCTGGGGGTTGCCCCAACCCTATGGCTACACCTTC
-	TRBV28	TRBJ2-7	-	CASSLGAYEQYF	TGTGCCAGCAGCCTTGGGGCCTACGAGCAGTACTTC
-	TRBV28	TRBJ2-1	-	CASSSYVEQFF	TGTGCCAGCAGTTCCTACGTTGAGCAGTTCTTC
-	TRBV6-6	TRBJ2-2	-	CASHREGSTGELFF	TGTGCCAGCCATCGTGAAGGGTCGACCGGGGAGCTGTTTTTT
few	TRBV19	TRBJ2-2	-	CASSIRRSNTGELFF	TGTGCCAGTAGTATCAGGCGGTCGAACACCGGGGAGCTGTTTTTT
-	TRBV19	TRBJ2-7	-	CASSTGVEQYF	TGTGCCAGTAGTACGGGCGTCGAGCAGTACTTC
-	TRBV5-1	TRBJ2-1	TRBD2	CASSLGTSGSMDEQFF	TGCGCCAGCAGCTTGGGGACTAGCGGGAGTATGGATGAGCAGTTCTTC
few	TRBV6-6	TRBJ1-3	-	CASTLEGGTGNTIYF	TGTGCCAGCACCCTAGAGGGGGGCACTGGAAACACCATATATTTT
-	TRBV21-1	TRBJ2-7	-	CASKAGTGVFEQYF	TGTGCCAGCAAGGCGGGGACAGGGGTATTCGAGCAGTACTTC
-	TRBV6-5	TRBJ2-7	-	CASTRRTATYEQYF	TGTGCCAGCACTAGGCGGACAGCGACCTACGAGCAGTACTTC
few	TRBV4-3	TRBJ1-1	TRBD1	CASSQRQGAQNTEAFF	TGCGCCAGCAGCCAAAGACAGGGGGCCCAGAACACTGAAGCTTTCTTT
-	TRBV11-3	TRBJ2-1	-	CASSDTGYNEQFF	TGTGCCAGCAGCGACACAGGGTACAATGAGCAGTTCTTC
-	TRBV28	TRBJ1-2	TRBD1	CASRGQGANGYTF	TGTGCCAGCAGGGGACAGGGAGCTAATGGCTACACCTTC
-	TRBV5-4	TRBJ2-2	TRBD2	CASSLVGRDTGELFF	TGTGCCAGCAGCTTGGTGGGGAGGGACACCGGGGAGCTGTTTTTT
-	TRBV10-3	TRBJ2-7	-	CAISEGGGEYEQYF	TGTGCCATCAGTGAAGGAGGGGGAGAATACGAGCAGTACTTC
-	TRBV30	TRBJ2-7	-	CAFEISNSYEQYF	TGTGCCTTCGAAATCTCCAACAGTTACGAGCAGTACTTC
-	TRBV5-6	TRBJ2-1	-	CASSPDGSAYNEQFF	TGTGCCAGCAGTCCGGACGGATCAGCCTACAATGAGCAGTTCTTC
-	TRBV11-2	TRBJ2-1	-	CASSGDEQFF	TGTGCCAGCAGCGGGGATGAGCAGTTCTTC
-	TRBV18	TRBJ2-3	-	CASSPTPVTDTQYF	TGTGCCAGCTCACCAACTCCAGTCACAGATACGCAGTATTTT
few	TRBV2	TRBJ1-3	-	CASSDTGSSGNTIYF	TGTGCCAGCAGTGATACTGGGAGCTCTGGAAACACCATATATTTT
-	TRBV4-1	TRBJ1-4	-	CASSYRANEKLFF	TGCGCCAGCAGTTACAGGGCTAATGAAAAACTGTTTTTT
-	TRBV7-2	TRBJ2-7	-	CASSLGGVGGYEQYF	TGTGCCAGCAGCTTAGGAGGGGTAGGGGGCTACGAGCAGTACTTC
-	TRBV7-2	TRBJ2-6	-	CASTWDSGANVLTF	TGTGCCAGCACCTGGGACTCTGGGGCCAACGTCCTGACTTTC
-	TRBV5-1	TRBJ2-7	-	CASSLGYEQYF	TGCGCCAGCAGCTTGGGATACGAGCAGTACTTC
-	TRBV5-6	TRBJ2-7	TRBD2	CASSWGLVGNEQYF	TGTGCCAGCAGCTGGGGACTAGTTGGGAACGAGCAGTACTTC
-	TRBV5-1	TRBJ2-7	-	CASSAPPRYTVKGLTYEQYF	TGCGCCAGCAGCGCGCCACCTCGGTACACAGTAAAGGGATTGACCTACGAGCAGTACTTC
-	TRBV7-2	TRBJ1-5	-	CASSLTGGSNQPQHF	TGTGCCAGCAGCCTAACGGGCGGGAGCAATCAGCCCCAGCATTTT
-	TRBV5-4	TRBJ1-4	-	CASSFDGTTNEKLFF	TGTGCCAGCAGCTTCGACGGGACAACTAATGAAAAACTGTTTTTT
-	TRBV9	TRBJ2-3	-	CASSVEGTGADTQYF	TGTGCCAGCAGCGTCGAAGGAACGGGGGCAGATACGCAGTATTTT
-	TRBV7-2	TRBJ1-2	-	CASSLGGGTNYGYTF	TGTGCCAGCAGCCTAGGGGGAGGTACGAACTATGGCTACACCTTC
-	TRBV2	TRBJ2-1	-	CASSGTIAGYNEQFF	TGTGCCAGCAGTGGGACTATCGCCGGATACAATGAGCAGTTCTTC
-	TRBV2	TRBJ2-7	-	CASSDSAANEQYF	TGTGCCAGCAGTGATTCAGCTGCCAACGAGCAGTACTTC
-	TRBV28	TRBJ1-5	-	CASRSPRDGTRLQPQHF	TGTGCCAGCAGGAGTCCTAGGGACGGGACAAGGCTTCAGCCCCAGCATTTT
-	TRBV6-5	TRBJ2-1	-	CASRPTPGPYNEQFF	TGTGCCAGCAGGCCAACTCCGGGTCCTTACAATGAGCAGTTCTTC